The entry below gives a single TCR beta chain sequence along with its context. Its specificity is unknown. It was the library that attached unique molecular identifiers to individual cDNA molecules. TCRdb reanalysed the RACE reads using MiXCR and keeps one entry per CDR3 protein. Counted here are 300,000 to 400,000 distinct CDR3 sequences, roughly 6.9% occurring once; the ten biggest clones make up 7.5% to 8.5%. Per germline, CDR1 MNHNY and CDR2 SVGAGI (reference sequence). This CDR3 spans 15 amino acids. V lost 4 bases to trimming and J lost 5 bases; unmatched junction nucleotides: 9. The time point denotes: patch test 1, 2 weeks after DPC sensitization. The sample's treatment: therapeutic diphenylcyclopropenone sensitization with weekly scalp DPC. This sample is part of a study of human T cells and chemical hapten exposure. Background on the study: Sensitization applied 2% DPC to approximately 2 cm by approximately 2 cm of upper inner arm skin. Mostly female patients had alopecia areata, totalis or universalis.

Points from the study as a whole: Positively correlated with patch test score were the counts of PT1 expanded TCRs.

The V and J genes are TRBV6-6 and TRBJ2-7, with 9 bases identical to TRBD2. The input for sequencing was whole blood, taken in connection with sensitization to the hapten diphenylcyclopropenone (DPC). The receptor's source is a woman under 30 with alopecia areata. Some clones in this sample may be carry-over from other donors' samples. CDR3 amino acids: CASSSMRGGLNEQYF. As DNA, the CDR3 is TGTGCCAGCAGTTCTATGCGGGGGGGCCTGAACGAGCAGTACTTC.